Listed here is a single T cell receptor (beta chain). Its antigen is still unknown. The entry originates in a study of shared clonotypes between healthy human individuals. Study observations and caveats: When naive CD4 clonotypes were compared across four donors, about 4.8% were shared.

The CDR3 has 14 amino acids. The V gene's germline CDR1 is GTSNPN and CDR2 SVGIG (reference sequence). V lost 3 bases to trimming and J lost 2 bases; unmatched junction nucleotides: 4. A 200 ng quantity of DNA, tens of thousands of T cell genomes, went into the sorted-subset replicate PCRs. Using immunoSEQ multiplex PCR, the repertoire was profiled, and TCRdb retains in-frame clones only, with some absent. Found here are about 2.4 million clones, approximately 92% of them singletons; the top ten hold under 0.15%. The receptor comes from a man aged 18 to 35 in good health. Material: naive CD4+ T cells sorted from blood. The subset here: CD45RA+ positively selected. The rearrangement links TRBV30 to TRBJ1-5; TRBD1 matches 7 bases. This chain's CDR3 is CAWRTGYGNQPQHF. CDR3 bases: TGTGCCTGGAGGACAGGGTACGGCAATCAGCCCCAGCATTTT.